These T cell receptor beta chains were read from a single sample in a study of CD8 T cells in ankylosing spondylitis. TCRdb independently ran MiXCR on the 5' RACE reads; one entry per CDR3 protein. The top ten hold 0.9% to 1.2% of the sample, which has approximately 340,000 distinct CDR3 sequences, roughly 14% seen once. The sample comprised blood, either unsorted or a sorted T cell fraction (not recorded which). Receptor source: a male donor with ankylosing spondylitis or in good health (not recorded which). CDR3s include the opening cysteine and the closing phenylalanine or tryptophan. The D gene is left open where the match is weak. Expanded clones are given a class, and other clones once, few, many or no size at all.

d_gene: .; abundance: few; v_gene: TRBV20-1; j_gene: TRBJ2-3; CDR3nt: TGCAGTGCTAGCGTTGAAGATACGCAGTATTTT; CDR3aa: CSASVEDTQYF
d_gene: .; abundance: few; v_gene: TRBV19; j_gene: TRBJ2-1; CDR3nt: TGTGCCAGTAGTATTCGAGGAGAGGCCTACAATGAGCAGTTCTTC; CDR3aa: CASSIRGEAYNEQFF
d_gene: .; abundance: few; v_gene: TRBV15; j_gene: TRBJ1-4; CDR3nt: TGTGCCACCAGCGAACAGGGAAGGCGGGAAAAACTGTTTTTT; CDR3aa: CATSEQGRREKLFF
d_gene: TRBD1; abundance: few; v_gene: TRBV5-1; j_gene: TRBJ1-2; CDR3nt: TGCGCCAGCAGCTTCCGACAGGGGGGGGATGGCTACACCTTC; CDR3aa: CASSFRQGGDGYTF
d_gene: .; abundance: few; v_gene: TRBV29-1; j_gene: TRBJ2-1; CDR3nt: TGCAGCGCCTACGGTGCGGGGTCTCTAGCGGAGGGGGCCAACAATGAGCAGTTCTTC; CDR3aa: CSAYGAGSLAEGANNEQFF
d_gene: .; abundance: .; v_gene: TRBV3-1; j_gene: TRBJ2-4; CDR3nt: TGTGCCAGCAGCCATCCCCGGGCGCTAGCCAAAAACATTCAGTACTTC; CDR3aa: CASSHPRALAKNIQYF
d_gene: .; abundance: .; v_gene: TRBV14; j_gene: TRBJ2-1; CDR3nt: TGTGCCAGCAGCACGCTAGGGGCGTACAATGAGCAGTTCTTC; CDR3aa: CASSTLGAYNEQFF
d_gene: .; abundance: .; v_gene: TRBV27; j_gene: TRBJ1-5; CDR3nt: TGTGCCAGCACCCTATGGGGGGGCAATCAGCCCCAGCATTTT; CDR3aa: CASTLWGGNQPQHF
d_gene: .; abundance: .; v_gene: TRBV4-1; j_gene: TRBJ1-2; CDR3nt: TGCGCCAGCAGCCAAGATGGCCAGGTCTATGGCTACACCTTC; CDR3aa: CASSQDGQVYGYTF
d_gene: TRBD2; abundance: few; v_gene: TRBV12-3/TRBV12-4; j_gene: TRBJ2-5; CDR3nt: TGTGCCAGCAGTGCGGGGGGGTGGCAAGAGACCCAGTACTTC; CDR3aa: CASSAGGWQETQYF
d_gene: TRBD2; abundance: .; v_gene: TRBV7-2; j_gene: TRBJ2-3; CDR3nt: TGTGCCAGCAGCTCGGGACTAGCGGGAGTGCCGTATTTT; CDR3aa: CASSSGLAGVPYF
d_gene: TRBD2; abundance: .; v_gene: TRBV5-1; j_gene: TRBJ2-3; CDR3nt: TGCGCCAGCAGCTCTGGACTAGCGGGAGTGACAGATACGCAGTATTTT; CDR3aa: CASSSGLAGVTDTQYF
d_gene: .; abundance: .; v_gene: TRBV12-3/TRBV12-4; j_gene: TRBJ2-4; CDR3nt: TGTGCCAGCAGCCACGGGTGGACCGGAGCCATTCAGTACTTC; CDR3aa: CASSHGWTGAIQYF
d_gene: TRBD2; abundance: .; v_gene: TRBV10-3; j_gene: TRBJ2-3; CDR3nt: TGTGCCATCAGTAATCAGGCTAGCGGGAGTGCAGATACGCAGTATTTT; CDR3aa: CAISNQASGSADTQYF
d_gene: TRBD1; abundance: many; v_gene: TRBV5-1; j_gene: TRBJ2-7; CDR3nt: TGCGCCAGCAGCTCCGGGACAGGGGACGAGCAGTACTTC; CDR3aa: CASSSGTGDEQYF
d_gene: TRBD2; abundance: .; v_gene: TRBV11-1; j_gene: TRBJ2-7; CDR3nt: TGTGCCAGCAGCCTGGGAGGGGTTACCTCCTACGAGCAGTACTTC; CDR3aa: CASSLGGVTSYEQYF
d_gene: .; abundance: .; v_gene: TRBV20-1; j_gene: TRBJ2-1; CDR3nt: TGCAGTGCTACCTCGGGCTTAATGGGTGAGCAGTTCTTC; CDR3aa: CSATSGLMGEQFF
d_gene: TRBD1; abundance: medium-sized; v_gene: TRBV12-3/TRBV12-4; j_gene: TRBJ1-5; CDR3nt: TGTGCCAGCAGTTTAAGTTCAGGGGGCGATCAGCCCCAGCATTTT; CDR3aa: CASSLSSGGDQPQHF
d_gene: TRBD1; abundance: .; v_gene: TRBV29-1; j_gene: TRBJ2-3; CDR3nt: TGCAGCGTGGAAACAGGGGCAGATACGCAGTATTTT; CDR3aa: CSVETGADTQYF
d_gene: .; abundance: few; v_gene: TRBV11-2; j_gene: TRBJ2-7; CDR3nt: TGTGCCAGCAGCTTACAAGGGATCGAGCAGTACTTC; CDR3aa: CASSLQGIEQYF
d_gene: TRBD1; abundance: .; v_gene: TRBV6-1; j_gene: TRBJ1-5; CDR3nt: TGTGCCAGCAGTGAACTAGGGACAGGCCGCCAGCCCCAGCATTTT; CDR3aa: CASSELGTGRQPQHF
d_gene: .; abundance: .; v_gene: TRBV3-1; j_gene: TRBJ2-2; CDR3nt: TGTGCCAGCGGTTACACCGGGGAGCTGTTTTTT; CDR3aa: CASGYTGELFF
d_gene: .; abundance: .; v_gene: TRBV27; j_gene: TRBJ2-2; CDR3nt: TGTGCCAGCAGTCACGGACGGACAGGGTTAGCGGGACCGAACACCGGGGAGCTGTTTTTT; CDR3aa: CASSHGRTGLAGPNTGELFF
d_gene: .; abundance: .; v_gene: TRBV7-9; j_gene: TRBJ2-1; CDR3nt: TGTGCCAGCAGCCCCGGTTGGGACCTTAAGGGAAATGAGCAGTTCTTC; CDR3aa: CASSPGWDLKGNEQFF
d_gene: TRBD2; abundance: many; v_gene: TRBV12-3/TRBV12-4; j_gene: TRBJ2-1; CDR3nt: TGTGCCAGCAGTTTTGGTAGCGGGCGGAGCGATGAGCAGTTCTTC; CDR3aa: CASSFGSGRSDEQFF
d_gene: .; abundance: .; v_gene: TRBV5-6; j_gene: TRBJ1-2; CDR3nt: TGTGCCAGCAGCTTTGGGGTTGAGGGCTACACCTTC; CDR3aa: CASSFGVEGYTF